This is a list of T cell receptor beta chains from one sample in a study of shared clonotypes between healthy human individuals. Measured with immunoSEQ multiplex PCR; TCRdb has only the in-frame clones, and not every one. The sample carries a few hundred thousand clones, 79% recorded once. Sequenced input: PBMCs. All receptors derive from a woman aged 35 to 49 in good health. Some clones in this sample may be carry-over from other donors' samples. The CDR3 runs from the conserved cysteine through the conserved F or W. D genes are given only for firm matches. Size is stated for part of the rows, as once, few or many counts, or as a class when the clone is expanded.

cdr3_nt: TGTGCCAGCAGCCTGAATCCGCTAGCGGGACCAATAATCTCCTACGAGCAGTACTTC; cdr3_aa: CASSLNPLAGPIISYEQYF; clone_size: NA; j_call: TRBJ2-7; d_call: TRBD2; v_call: TRBV9
cdr3_nt: TGTGCTAGTGGTTTGGTACTAAGGGGACAGGACCTAGCGGGAGGGCCACTTAGGGAGCAGTACTTC; cdr3_aa: CASGLVLRGQDLAGGPLREQYF; clone_size: NA; j_call: TRBJ2-7; d_call: TRBD2; v_call: TRBV12-5
cdr3_nt: TGTGCCAGCAGTGAAATGGGGCGTTGGGAGCAGTTCTTC; cdr3_aa: CASSEMGRWEQFF; clone_size: NA; j_call: TRBJ2-1; d_call: NA; v_call: TRBV2
cdr3_nt: TGCGCCAGCAGGGGGCTAGGCAATGAGCAGTTCTTC; cdr3_aa: CASRGLGNEQFF; clone_size: NA; j_call: TRBJ2-1; d_call: NA; v_call: TRBV10-2
cdr3_nt: TGTGCCAGCTCAAGAATTGACAGTCGGCACGCTGAAGCTTTCTTT; cdr3_aa: CASSRIDSRHAEAFF; clone_size: once; j_call: TRBJ1-1; d_call: NA; v_call: TRBV18
cdr3_nt: TGTGCCAGCAGCTTCATGACTAATGAAAAACTGTTTTTT; cdr3_aa: CASSFMTNEKLFF; clone_size: NA; j_call: TRBJ1-4; d_call: NA; v_call: TRBV7-8
cdr3_nt: TGTGCCAGCAGCTTTTCCGGTAATCAGCCCCAGCATTTT; cdr3_aa: CASSFSGNQPQHF; clone_size: NA; j_call: TRBJ1-5; d_call: NA; v_call: TRBV7-2
cdr3_nt: TGTGCCATCAGTGAGTCGACGGGTGAGCAGTTCTTC; cdr3_aa: CAISESTGEQFF; clone_size: NA; j_call: TRBJ2-1; d_call: NA; v_call: TRBV10-3
cdr3_nt: TGTGCCAGCAGTGAATATCAGCAGGGCGGTGACTATGGCTACACCTTC; cdr3_aa: CASSEYQQGGDYGYTF; clone_size: many; j_call: TRBJ1-2; d_call: NA; v_call: TRBV25-1
cdr3_nt: TGCAGCGTTCTTAAAGTCCTTGGGGTCGACGAGCAGTACTTC; cdr3_aa: CSVLKVLGVDEQYF; clone_size: NA; j_call: TRBJ2-7; d_call: NA; v_call: TRBV29-1
cdr3_nt: TGTGCCAGCAGCTTGAGGGCACAGGGTTCCAACTATGGCTACACCTTC; cdr3_aa: CASSLRAQGSNYGYTF; clone_size: NA; j_call: TRBJ1-2; d_call: NA; v_call: TRBV5-4
cdr3_nt: TGTGCCAGCAGCGTAGGTTCGGGGACAGGGGTCTCTGGAAACACCATATATTTT; cdr3_aa: CASSVGSGTGVSGNTIYF; clone_size: NA; j_call: TRBJ1-3; d_call: TRBD1; v_call: TRBV9
cdr3_nt: TGCGCCAGCGGCGAACCCGTCAGGGGCAAGAACACTGAAGCTTTCTTT; cdr3_aa: CASGEPVRGKNTEAFF; clone_size: many; j_call: TRBJ1-1; d_call: NA; v_call: TRBV5-1
cdr3_nt: TGCAGCGTTGAAGGTTTTGGTGTGGACACCATATATTTT; cdr3_aa: CSVEGFGVDTIYF; clone_size: once; j_call: TRBJ1-3; d_call: NA; v_call: TRBV29-1
cdr3_nt: TGTGCCAGCAGTTCCCCGGGACAGGGGGCCGGAGGCTACACCTTC; cdr3_aa: CASSSPGQGAGGYTF; clone_size: NA; j_call: TRBJ1-2; d_call: TRBD1; v_call: TRBV5-4
cdr3_nt: TGTGCCAGCAGCCAGACGGACATGTTCATCAAGACCCAGTACTTC; cdr3_aa: CASSQTDMFIKTQYF; clone_size: NA; j_call: TRBJ2-5; d_call: NA; v_call: TRBV2
cdr3_nt: TGCGCCAGCAGCTCCGGGACTAGCATTAACGAGCAGTACTTC; cdr3_aa: CASSSGTSINEQYF; clone_size: once; j_call: TRBJ2-7; d_call: TRBD2; v_call: TRBV5-1